This entry is about one T cell receptor (beta chain). Its antigen remains unknown. The source of the sample is a study of graft-versus-host responses after intestinal transplantation. Germline V gene lookup returns CDR1 MNHNS and CDR2 SASEGT. CDR3 length: 14 amino acids. V was trimmed by 4 bases and J by 5 bases, leaving 12 bases between them. Overall study findings and caveats: After transplant, early declines in HvG clones were associated with peak levels of circulating GvH clones. GvH clones appeared in recipient marrow, some first in ileum or blood.

The data were produced by immunoSEQ multiplex PCR, yet TCRdb's version contains in-frame clones alone and is incomplete. This table has over 65,000 clones, about 90% appearing once. V and J are TRBV6-1 and TRBJ1-5; D perhaps matches TRBD1 (5 bases). This receptor was identified in a human patient who received an intestinal transplant, so some T cells may come from the graft donor. The sequencing used PBMCs, collected 98 days after intestinal transplantation. The CDR3 loop is CASSVQGSYQPQHF. CDR3 sequence (DNA): TGTGCCAGCAGTGTCCAGGGCTCCTATCAGCCCCAGCATTTT.